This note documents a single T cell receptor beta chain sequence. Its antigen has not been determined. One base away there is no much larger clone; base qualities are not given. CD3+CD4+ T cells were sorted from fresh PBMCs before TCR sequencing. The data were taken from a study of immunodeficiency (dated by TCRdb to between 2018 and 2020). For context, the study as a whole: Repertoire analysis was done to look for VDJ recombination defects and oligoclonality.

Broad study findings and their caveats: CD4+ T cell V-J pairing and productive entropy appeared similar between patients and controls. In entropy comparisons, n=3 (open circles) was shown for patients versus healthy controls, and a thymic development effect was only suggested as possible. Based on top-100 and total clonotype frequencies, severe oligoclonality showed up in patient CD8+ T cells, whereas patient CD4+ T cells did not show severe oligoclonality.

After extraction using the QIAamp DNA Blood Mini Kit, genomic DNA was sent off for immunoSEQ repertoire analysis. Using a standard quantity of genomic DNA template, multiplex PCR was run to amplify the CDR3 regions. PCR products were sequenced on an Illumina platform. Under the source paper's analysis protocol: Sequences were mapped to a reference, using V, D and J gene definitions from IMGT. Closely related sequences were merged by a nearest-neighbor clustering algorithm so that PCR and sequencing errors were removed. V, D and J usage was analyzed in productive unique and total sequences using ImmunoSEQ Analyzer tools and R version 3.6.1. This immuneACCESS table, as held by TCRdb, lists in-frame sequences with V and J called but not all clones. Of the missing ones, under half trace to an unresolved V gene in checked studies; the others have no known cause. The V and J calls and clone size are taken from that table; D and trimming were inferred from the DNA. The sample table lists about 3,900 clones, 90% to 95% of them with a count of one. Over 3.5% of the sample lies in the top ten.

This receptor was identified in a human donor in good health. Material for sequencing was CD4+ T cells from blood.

Here the CDR3 is given as CASTPTGGANTGELFF. The DNA is as follows: TGCGCCAGCACCCCAACGGGGGGGGCGAACACCGGGGAGCTGTTTTTT. The rearrangement combines TRBV4-1 with TRBJ2-2, and 8 junction bases match TRBD2. The germline V gene provides CDR1 MGHRA and CDR2 YSYEKL. After removal of 7 bases from V and 0 bases from J, the junction retains 7 bases not matched to a gene. There are 16 amino acids in the CDR3, from cysteine to phenylalanine inclusive. Only the CDR3 part of the read is kept: 48 bases, read in frame from the first base.